Following are 27 T cell receptor beta chains from one sample sequenced in a study of blood T cells in healthy people across ages. Combining a sample-barcoded 5' primer with a J-beta primer mix, a second PCR ran for roughly 6 to 12 cycles. TCRdb processed the 5' RACE reads anew with MiXCR; each CDR3 protein has one entry. The sample has roughly 1.6 million distinct CDR3 sequences, roughly a third seen once; the top ten hold over 9%. Sequencing was done on a sample of blood. The receptor source for this set is a woman aged 30 to 39 in good health.

The V gene is TRBV3-1, the J gene TRBJ1-2; TRBD1 is a possible D gene (6 bases). Germline V gives CDR1 LGHDT, CDR2 YNNKEL (reference sequence). This CDR3 contains 17 residues. Trimming took off 4 bases at V and 5 bases at J, with 23 bases between the two ends. The CDR3 spells CASSPSSGRGLGYGYTF. The CDR3 DNA sequence: TGTGCCAGCAGCCCCTCGAGCGGCAGGGGCTTAGGTTATGGCTACACCTTC. Variable domain in full (rest from reference TRBV3-1 and TRBJ1-2): DTAVSQTPKYLVTQMGNDKSIKCEQNLGHDTMYWYKQDSKKFLKIMFSYNNKELIINETVPNRFSPKSPDKAHLNLHINSLELGDSAVYFCASSPSSGRGLGYGYTFGSGTRLTVV.

This clonotype was seen a handful of times. This sequence joins TRBV7-8 and TRBJ1-2; D is ambiguous. Per germline, CDR1 SGHVS and CDR2 FQNEAQ. This CDR3 has 16 residues. The germline V and J ends were trimmed by 5 bases and 0 bases, with 16 bases remaining between them. CDR3 sequence reads: CASSPLGFRANYGYTF. The CDR3 DNA sequence: TGTGCCAGCAGCCCCCTGGGTTTCCGAGCTAACTATGGCTACACCTTC.

The sample holds a few counts of this clonotype. The V gene is TRBV5-1, the J gene TRBJ2-7; perhaps TRBD1 as D (5 bases). Germline V gives CDR1 SGHRS, CDR2 YFSETQ. V was shortened by 0 bases and J by 2 bases, with 12 bases between the two germline ends. The CDR3 length is 15 residues. The CDR3 loop is CASSLEGMLAYEQYF. CDR3 sequence (DNA): TGCGCCAGCAGCTTGGAGGGGATGCTTGCCTACGAGCAGTACTTC.

This clonotype was observed a handful of times. This rearrangement joins TRBV28 to TRBJ2-7; the D gene is possibly TRBD1 (5 bases). The CDR3 loop spans 15 amino acids. Trimming left V 5 bases short and J 6 bases short, with 20 bases between. Germline V gives CDR1 MDHEN, CDR2 SYDVKM. In nucleotides, the CDR3 is TGTGCCAGCAGTCTGACCGGACACAGGACCACCGAGCAGTACTTC. It encodes CASSLTGHRTTEQYF.

This clonotype appeared a few times. The chain combines TRBV7-8 with TRBJ2-3, with 13 positions matching TRBD2. Trimming at V came to 5 bases and at J to 5 bases, leaving 16 bases not matched to a gene. CDR1 and CDR2 from the germline V gene are SGHVS and FQNEAQ. The CDR3 consists of 19 residues. The chain's CDR3 is CASSPFRLAGGGVRDTQYF. DNA for the CDR3: TGTGCCAGCAGCCCATTCCGACTAGCGGGAGGTGGGGTCAGAGATACGCAGTATTTT.

This clonotype was seen once. A single base separates this from a much larger clone, so it may be a read error. This rearrangement joins TRBV11-1 to TRBJ2-5, with D uncertain. The J call may be wrong; the DNA end is better matched by TRBJ2-7. The V gene's germline CDR1 is SGHAT and CDR2 FQDESV (reference sequence). There are 14 residues in the CDR3. DNA for the CDR3: TGTGCCAGCAGCTTAGATGCCGTGGGGTACGAGCAGTACTTC. Translating it yields CASSLDAVGYEQYF.

The V call is TRBV20-1, the J call TRBJ2-3; weak D call: TRBD2 (6 bases). The V end lost 0 bases, the J end lost 4 bases, and 14 bases lay between the germline ends. This CDR3 is 15 amino acids long. Germline V gene data show CDR1 as DFQATT and CDR2 as SNEGSKA (reference sequence). In nucleotides, the CDR3 is TGCAGTGCTAGAGATTGGAGGGAGGTTGCAGATACGCAGTATTTT. Its translation is CSARDWREVADTQYF.

This clonotype was detected many times. V usage is TRBV4-1 and J usage is TRBJ2-1; D might be TRBD2 (6 bases). Looked up from germline, CDR1 is MGHRA and CDR2 is YSYEKL. Trimming pared 0 bases from V and 7 bases from J, leaving 13 bases between. The CDR3 totals 15 residues. CDR3 coding DNA: TGCGCCAGCAGCCAAGAGGCGGGAACCATAAATGAGCAGTTCTTC. Protein sequence: CASSQEAGTINEQFF.

The CDR3 nucleotides are TGTGCCACCCGACTAGCGGGAGGGAACAAGGATACGCAGTATTTT. Translation: CATRLAGGNKDTQYF. The gene calls are TRBV6-6 and TRBJ2-3, with TRBD2 matching 14 bases. The germline CDR1 and CDR2 sequences are MNHNY and SVGAGI (reference sequence). This CDR3 is built from 15 residues. The junction had 9 bases not matched to a gene; V was cut back by 10 bases and J by 6 bases.

This clonotype has only a few counts. The CDR3 DNA is TGTGCCATCACCCCGGGGCGCGGGGCGCCTTCTAGCACAGATACGCAGTATTTT. Protein: CAITPGRGAPSSTDTQYF. This sequence joins TRBV10-3 and TRBJ2-3, with TRBD2 as a possible D gene (6 bases). V was clipped by 7 bases and J by 0 bases, with 23 bases between them. Per the germline V gene, CDR1 is ENHRY and CDR2 is SYGVKD. The CDR3 runs to 18 residues.

This clonotype was picked up a small number of times. V and J are TRBV7-3 and TRBJ2-7, with 7 bases that match TRBD2. CDR1 and CDR2 (germline): SGHTA, FQGTGA. J gave up 7 bases and V 3 bases, and 6 bases lay outside the gene matches. The CDR3 is 13 amino acids. The CDR3: CASSFREGLEQYF. DNA of the CDR3: TGTGCCAGCAGCTTTAGGGAGGGATTAGAGCAGTACTTC. Full variable domain (rest looked up from reference TRBV7-3 and TRBJ2-7): GAGVSQTPSNKVTEKGKYVELRCDPISGHTALYWYRQSLGQGPEFLIYFQGTGAADDSGLPNDRFFAVRPEGSVSTLKIQRTERGDSAVYLCASSFREGLEQYFGPGTRLTVT.

This clonotype has just a few counts. The V call is TRBV10-3, the J call TRBJ2-3; tentatively, D is TRBD1 or TRBD2 (6 bases each). The V end lost 0 bases, the J end lost 4 bases, and 8 bases lay between the germline ends. Germline-derived CDR1 and CDR2 are ENHRY and SYGVKD. This CDR3 contains 14 residues. The chain's CDR3 is CAISESGGPDTQYF. In DNA, the CDR3 is TGTGCCATCAGTGAGTCGGGGGGCCCAGATACGCAGTATTTT.

The J gene is TRBJ2-1, the V gene TRBV5-4, with 12 bases identical to TRBD2. Germline V gene sequence: CDR1 SGHNT, CDR2 YYREEE (reference sequence). The junction had 6 bases not matched to a gene; V was cut back by 2 bases and J by 3 bases. The CDR3 has 17 residues. The CDR3 nucleotides read TGTGCCAGCAGCTTAGGTGGGGGACTAGCGGGCTACAATGAGCAGTTCTTC. This translates into CASSLGGGLAGYNEQFF. Supplemented by reference TRBV5-4 and TRBJ2-1, the full variable domain reads ETGVTQSPTHLIKTRGQQVTLRCSSQSGHNTVSWYQQALGQGPQFIFQYYREEENGRGNFPPRFSGLQFPNYSSELNVNALELDDSALYLCASSLGGGLAGYNEQFFGPGTRLTVL.

V gene TRBV9 combines with J gene TRBJ2-1, with no clear D. V was pared by 3 bases and J by 0 bases, with 13 bases between. The CDR3 consists of 16 residues. The germline CDR1 and CDR2 sequences are SGDLS and YYNGEE. The CDR3, as DNA: TGTGCCAGCAGCGCTTACCGCGTTGCCTCCTACAATGAGCAGTTCTTC. It is translated as CASSAYRVASYNEQFF.

CDR3 bases: TGTGCCAGCAGCTTTGCGGCGGGGGCGAACACCGGGGAGCTGTTTTTT. Its protein is CASSFAAGANTGELFF. The chain is built from TRBV7-6 and TRBJ2-2; 7 nucleotides match TRBD2. Germline trimming cut 3 bases from V and 0 bases from J; bases unmatched to any gene: 4. Germline V gene data show CDR1 as SGHVS and CDR2 as FNYEAQ. The CDR3 contains 16 residues.

This clonotype was observed a handful of times. The chain carries TRBV20-1 and TRBJ1-1; a weak D match, TRBD1 (6 bases). The germline gives CDR1 DFQATT, CDR2 SNEGSKA (reference sequence). This CDR3 is 14 amino acids long. Trimming took 5 bases from V and 2 from J, leaving 15 bases between them. CDR3 amino acids: CSALRGGPNTEAFF. CDR3 nucleotides: TGCAGTGCTTTGAGGGGGGGACCCAACACTGAAGCTTTCTTT.

V and J are TRBV30 and TRBJ2-1, with D maybe TRBD1 (5 bases). V lost 4 bases and J 5 bases, leaving 12 bases between the germline ends. The CDR3 has 13 residues. The germline CDR1 and CDR2 sequences are GTSNPN and SVGIG (reference sequence). The chain's CDR3 is CAWTPDNNNEQFF. CDR3 coding DNA: TGTGCCTGGACCCCGGACAATAACAATGAGCAGTTCTTC.

Comments on this clonotype: One junction end does not reproduce the germline sequence, and a read error may be involved. The CDR3 protein is CSARDRAGTNTGAFF. The CDR3 nucleotides are TGCAGTGCTAGAGATCGAGCGGGGACTAACACTGGAGCTTTCTTT. The J gene is TRBJ1-1, the V gene TRBV20-1; possible D gene TRBD1, 5 bases. Germline values: CDR1 DFQATT, CDR2 SNEGSKA (reference sequence). The CDR3 extends over 15 amino acids.

This chain uses TRBV20-1 with TRBJ1-5; D ambiguous. This CDR3 contains 13 residues. Per germline, CDR1 DFQATT and CDR2 SNEGSKA (reference sequence). V shed 3 bases and J shed 5 bases, with 11 bases lying between them. Written as DNA, the CDR3 is TGCAGTGCTAGTGAAGGGCTTTATCAGCCCCAGCATTTT. Translated, it gives CSASEGLYQPQHF.

This chain links TRBV20-1 with TRBJ2-7; tentative D call: TRBD2 (5 bases). In germline, CDR1 is DFQATT, CDR2 SNEGSKA (reference sequence). The length of the CDR3 is 13 residues. The V end lost 8 bases, the J end lost 0 bases, and 14 bases lay between the germline ends. CDR3 nucleotide sequence: TGCAGTATTCGGGGAGTGCTCTCCTACGAGCAGTACTTC. Amino acid sequence: CSIRGVLSYEQYF.

V gene TRBV29-1 combines with J gene TRBJ2-3, with D uncertain. CDR1 and CDR2 from the germline V gene are SQVTM and ANQGSEA. V was clipped by 5 bases and J by 2 bases, with 11 bases between them. The CDR3 contains 13 residues. Written as DNA, the CDR3 is TGCAGCGTTTCTGTAGACAACACAGATACGCAGTATTTT. Translated, it gives CSVSVDNTDTQYF.

V usage is TRBV20-1 and J usage is TRBJ2-1; 8 bases agree with TRBD2. Trimming removed 0 bases from V and 2 bases from J; junction bases left unmatched: 6. The CDR3 sequence is 16 residues long. Germline CDR1 reads DFQATT; CDR2 reads SNEGSKA (reference sequence). CDR3 sequence reads: CSARDPGSGAYNEQFF. The CDR3 nucleotides are TGCAGTGCTAGAGATCCTGGTAGCGGGGCCTACAATGAGCAGTTCTTC.

This clonotype was seen a few times. The chain carries TRBV20-1 and TRBJ2-3, with TRBD2 matching 9 bases. The CDR3 runs to 15 residues. Per the germline V gene, CDR1 is DFQATT and CDR2 is SNEGSKA (reference sequence). Unmatched junction bases numbered 8, after V lost 6 bases and J lost 1 base. The chain's CDR3 is CSASDRTSGTDTQYF. In DNA form, the CDR3 reads TGCAGTGCCTCAGATCGGACTAGCGGCACAGATACGCAGTATTTT.

The chain couples TRBV7-3 to TRBJ2-1, with 8 bases that match TRBD2. Germline V lookup: CDR1 SGHTA, CDR2 FQGTGA. Trimming cost V 1 base and J 7 bases; bases outside gene matches: 12. This CDR3 spans 17 amino acids. The CDR3 DNA reads as TGTGCCAGCAGCTTAAGGGGGACTGGCGGGGGGCCAAATGAGCAGTTCTTC. Protein: CASSLRGTGGGPNEQFF.

This clonotype has only a few counts. J is TRBJ2-3 and V is TRBV3-1; D not resolved. There are 12 residues in the CDR3. The V gene's germline CDR1 is LGHDT and CDR2 YNNKEL (reference sequence). Trimming cost V 1 base and J 9 bases, with 8 bases left between them. The CDR3 here is CASSQGYGTQYF. CDR3 DNA sequence: TGTGCCAGCAGCCAAGGGTACGGGACGCAGTATTTT.

The V and J genes are TRBV11-2 and TRBJ2-7, with D possibly being TRBD1 or TRBD2 (5 bases each). The germline V and J ends were trimmed by 8 bases and 2 bases, with 13 bases remaining between them. The CDR3 has 13 residues. CDR1 SGHAT and CDR2 FQNNGV come from the germline V gene. The CDR3: CASGGGGPYEQYF. The CDR3 nucleotides are TGTGCCAGCGGGGGTGGAGGACCCTACGAGCAGTACTTC.

This chain connects TRBV15 to TRBJ1-6, with TRBD1 matching over 7 bases. The CDR3 runs to 15 residues. Germline CDR1 and CDR2: LNHNV and YYDKDF (reference sequence). V lost 0 bases, J lost 6 bases, and 2 bases stayed unmatched. CDR3: CATSREGQPNSPLHF. The CDR3 nucleotides read TGTGCCACCAGCAGAGAGGGACAGCCTAATTCACCCCTCCACTTT.